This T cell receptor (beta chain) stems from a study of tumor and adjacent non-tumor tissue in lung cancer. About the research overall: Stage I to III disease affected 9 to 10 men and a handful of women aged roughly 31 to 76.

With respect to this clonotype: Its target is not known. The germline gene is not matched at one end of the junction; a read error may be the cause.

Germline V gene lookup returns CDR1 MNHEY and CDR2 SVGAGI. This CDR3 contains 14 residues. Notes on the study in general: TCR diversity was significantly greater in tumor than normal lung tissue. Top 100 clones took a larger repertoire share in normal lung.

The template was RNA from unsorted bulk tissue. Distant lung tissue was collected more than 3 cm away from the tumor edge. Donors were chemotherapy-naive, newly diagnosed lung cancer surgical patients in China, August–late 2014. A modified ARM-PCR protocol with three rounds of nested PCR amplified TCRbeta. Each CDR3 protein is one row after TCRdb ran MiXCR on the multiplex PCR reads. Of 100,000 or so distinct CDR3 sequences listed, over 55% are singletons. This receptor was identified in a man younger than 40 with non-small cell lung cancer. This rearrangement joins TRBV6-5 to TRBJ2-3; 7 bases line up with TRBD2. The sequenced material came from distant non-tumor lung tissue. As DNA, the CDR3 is TGTGCCAGTAGTTACAACGGGACTACAAATACGCAGTATTTT. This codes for CASSYNGTTNTQYF.